This T cell receptor beta chain was retrieved from a study of shared clonotypes between healthy human individuals. Study-level information: The study drew on a couple of women and a few men aged 18 to 49 as donors. Each donor's CD8 memory used one plate, CD8 naive two, each CD4 subset three. General study points: Deeper or shallower sequencing was expected to change how clonotypes are shared among donors.

As regards this clone: The antigen remains unidentified.

Cells designated naive CD8 were CD45RO-negative and were positively selected for CCR7, with terminally differentiated effector memory CD45RA+ cells excluded. Assay used: immunoSEQ multiplex PCR; TCRdb lists only in-frame clones, some missing. The sample has roughly 850,000 clones, roughly 96% seen once; the top ten hold around 0.25%. The sample comprised naive CD8+ T cells sorted from blood. This sequence was found in a man aged 25 to 45 in good health.

The CDR3 spells CASSLRLGGALSSYNEQFF. The CDR3 DNA sequence: TGTGCCAGCAGCTTAAGGCTAGGTGGCGCGTTGAGTTCCTACAATGAGCAGTTCTTC. The chain links TRBV7-6 to TRBJ2-1; D remains unclear. V lost 2 bases to trimming and J lost 1 base, with 21 bases between them. This CDR3 is 19 amino acids long. The germline V gene encodes CDR1 SGHVS and CDR2 FNYEAQ.